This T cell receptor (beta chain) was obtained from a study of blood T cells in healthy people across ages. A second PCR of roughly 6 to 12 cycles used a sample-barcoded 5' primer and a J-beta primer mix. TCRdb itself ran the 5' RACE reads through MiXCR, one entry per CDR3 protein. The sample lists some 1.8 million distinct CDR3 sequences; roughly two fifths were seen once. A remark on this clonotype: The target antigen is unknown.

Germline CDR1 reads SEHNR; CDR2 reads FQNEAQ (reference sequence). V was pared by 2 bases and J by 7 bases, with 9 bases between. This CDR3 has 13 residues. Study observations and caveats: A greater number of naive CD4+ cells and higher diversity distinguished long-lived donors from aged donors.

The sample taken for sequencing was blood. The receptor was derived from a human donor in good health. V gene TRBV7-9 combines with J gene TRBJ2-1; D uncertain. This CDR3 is CASSLTSINEQFF. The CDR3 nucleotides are TGTGCCAGCAGCTTAACATCAATTAATGAGCAGTTCTTC.